The next 4 T cell receptor beta chains were all read from a single sample in a study of Ad26.COV2.S vaccination and SARS-CoV-2 variants. Treatment: around 19 received Ad26.COV2.S at low or high dose, single or two shots; about 5 received placebo; per-sample allocation not given. Samples were taken on day 63 after the first vaccine or placebo injection. The method was immunoSEQ multiplex PCR; TCRdb's version includes in-frame clones alone and lacks a portion of them. The table has some 300,000 clones, about 85% seen once. The input for sequencing was peripheral blood, taken in a trial of Ad26.COV2.S vaccine versus placebo. The origin of the receptors is a person between 18 and 65 years old who received the Ad26.COV2.S COVID-19 vaccine or a placebo.

This clone was seen once. V gene TRBV5-6 combines with J gene TRBJ2-7; no firm D call. V lost 4 bases and J 6 bases, leaving 20 bases between the germline ends. There are 15 residues in the CDR3. Germline-derived CDR1 and CDR2 are SGHDT and YYEEEE. CDR3 sequence (DNA): TGTGCCAGCAGCCCTGAGTCCGGGTACGCGCGCGAGCAGTACTTC. It encodes CASSPESGYAREQYF.

J is TRBJ2-5 and V is TRBV20-1; TRBD2 might be the D (7 bases). The CDR3 covers 13 residues. Germline CDR1 and CDR2: DFQATT and SNEGSKA (reference sequence). With 4 bases removed from V and 4 bases from J, the gap between germline ends came to 13 bases. CDR3 protein: CSAIEGGGETQYF. The CDR3 DNA follows: TGCAGTGCTATTGAGGGGGGGGGAGAGACCCAGTACTTC.

The chain joins TRBV12-3 or TRBV12-4 to TRBJ1-2, with a possible D match to TRBD1 (5 bases). The CDR3 contains 12 residues. Trimming pared 8 bases from V and 5 bases from J, leaving 12 bases between. The CDR3 region is CASSRDGYGYTF. CDR3 nucleotide sequence: TGTGCCAGCTCACGGGACGGGTATGGCTACACCTTC.

The genes are TRBV4-1 and TRBJ2-1; D is possibly TRBD1 or TRBD2 (7 bases each). This CDR3 has 15 residues. V lost 2 bases to trimming and J lost 8 bases, with 16 bases between them. CDR1 and CDR2 (germline): MGHRA, YSYEKL. In nucleotides, the CDR3 is TGCGCCAGCAGCCAACTCGGGGCAGGGGGGGATGAGCAGTTCTTC. Translated, it gives CASSQLGAGGDEQFF.